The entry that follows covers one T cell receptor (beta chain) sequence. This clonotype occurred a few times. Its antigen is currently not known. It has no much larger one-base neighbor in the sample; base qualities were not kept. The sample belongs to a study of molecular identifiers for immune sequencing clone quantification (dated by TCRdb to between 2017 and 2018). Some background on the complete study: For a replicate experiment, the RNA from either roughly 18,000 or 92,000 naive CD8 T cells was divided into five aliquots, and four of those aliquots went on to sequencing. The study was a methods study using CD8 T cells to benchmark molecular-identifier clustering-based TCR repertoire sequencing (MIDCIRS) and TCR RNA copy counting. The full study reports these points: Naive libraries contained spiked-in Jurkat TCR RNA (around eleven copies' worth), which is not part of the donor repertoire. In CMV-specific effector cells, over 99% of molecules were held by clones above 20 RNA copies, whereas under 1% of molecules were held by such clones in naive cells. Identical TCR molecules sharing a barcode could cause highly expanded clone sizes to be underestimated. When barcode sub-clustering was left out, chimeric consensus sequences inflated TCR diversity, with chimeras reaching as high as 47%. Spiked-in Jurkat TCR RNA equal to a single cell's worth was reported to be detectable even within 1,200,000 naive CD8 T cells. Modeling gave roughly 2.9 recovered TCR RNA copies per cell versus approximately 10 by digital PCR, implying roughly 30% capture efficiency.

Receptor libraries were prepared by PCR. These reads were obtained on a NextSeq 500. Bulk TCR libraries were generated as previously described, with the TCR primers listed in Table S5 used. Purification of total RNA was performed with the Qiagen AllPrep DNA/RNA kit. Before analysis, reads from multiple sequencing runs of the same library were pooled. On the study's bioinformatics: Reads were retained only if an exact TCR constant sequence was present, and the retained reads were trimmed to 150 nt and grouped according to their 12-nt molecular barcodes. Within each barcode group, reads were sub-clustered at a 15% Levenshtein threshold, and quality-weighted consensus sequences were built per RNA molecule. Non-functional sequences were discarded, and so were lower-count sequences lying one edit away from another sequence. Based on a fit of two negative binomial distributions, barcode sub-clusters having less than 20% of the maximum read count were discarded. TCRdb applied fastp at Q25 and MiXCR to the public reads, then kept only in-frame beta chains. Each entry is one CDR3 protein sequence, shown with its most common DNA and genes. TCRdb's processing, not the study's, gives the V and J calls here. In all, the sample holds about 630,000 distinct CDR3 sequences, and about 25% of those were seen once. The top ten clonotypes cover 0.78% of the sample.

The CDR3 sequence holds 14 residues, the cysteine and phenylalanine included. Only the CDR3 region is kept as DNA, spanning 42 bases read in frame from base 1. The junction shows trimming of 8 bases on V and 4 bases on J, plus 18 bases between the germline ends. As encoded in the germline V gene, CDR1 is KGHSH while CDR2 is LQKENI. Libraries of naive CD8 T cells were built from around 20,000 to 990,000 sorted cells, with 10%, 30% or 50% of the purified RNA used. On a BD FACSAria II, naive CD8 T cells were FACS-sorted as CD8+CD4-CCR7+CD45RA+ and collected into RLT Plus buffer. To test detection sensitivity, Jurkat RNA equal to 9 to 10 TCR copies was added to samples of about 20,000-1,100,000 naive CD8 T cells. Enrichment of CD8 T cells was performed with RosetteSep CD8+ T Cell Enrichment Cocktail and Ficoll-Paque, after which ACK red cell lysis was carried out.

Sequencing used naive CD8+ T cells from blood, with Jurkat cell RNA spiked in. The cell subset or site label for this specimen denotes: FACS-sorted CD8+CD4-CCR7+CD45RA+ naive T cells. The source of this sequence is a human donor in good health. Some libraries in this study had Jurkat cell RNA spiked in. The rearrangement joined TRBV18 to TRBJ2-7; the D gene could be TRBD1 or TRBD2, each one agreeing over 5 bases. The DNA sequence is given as TGTGCCAGCGCCACCGGGACGGATTTTTACGAGCAGTACTTC. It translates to CASATGTDFYEQYF.